This T cell receptor (beta chain) was profiled in a study of T cell responses to AZD1222 COVID-19 vaccine. TCRdb keeps only in-frame clones here, not all; method: immunoSEQ multiplex PCR. In the table there are about 89,000 clones, about 90% of which are singletons. A note on this clone: Its antigen is not identified.

Study-level findings and limits: Per reports, nearly half of all spike-specific TCRs target regions that are unmutated in variants. Baseline serology detected seropositivity in only a handful of AZD1222 recipients. Repertoire samples came only from after the peak T cell response. Once two AZD1222 doses were given, Spike-specific TCR breadth and depth went up.

The CDR3 spans 13 residues. Between the trimmed V and J ends, which lost 4 bases and 8 bases, there was a span of 11 bases. Per germline, CDR1 LGHDT and CDR2 YNNKEL (reference sequence). The specimen was peripheral blood, collected on day 0 of MenACWY control vaccination. This chain connects TRBV3-1 (or the pseudogene TRBV3-2) to TRBJ1-4; D not certain. This sequence was found in an adult in good health. CDR3 amino acids: CASSPPAEEKLFF. CDR3 sequence (DNA): TGTGCCAGCAGCCCCCCGGCGGAGGAAAAACTGTTTTTT.